This T cell receptor beta chain was captured in a study of PD-1 blockade in classical Hodgkin lymphoma. Study-wide results and limits: For complete responders, baseline diversity was comparable to that of newly diagnosed patients.

The CDR3 totals 14 residues. The trim removed 5 bases at V and 3 bases at J, leaving 5 bases unmatched. Germline loops: CDR1 SEHNR, CDR2 FQNEAQ (reference sequence). Measured with immunoSEQ multiplex PCR; TCRdb has only the in-frame clones, and not every one. Altogether under 40,000 clones are present, approximately 80% being singletons, with the ten largest covering more than 30%. Relapses following autologous stem cell transplantation were seen in all patients, with brentuximab vedotin exposure varying. As regards this clone: What it binds is not known.

This material consisted of peripheral blood mononuclear cells (PBMCs), taken at baseline. This TCR was sampled from a human donor with classical Hodgkin lymphoma. The J gene is TRBJ2-5, the V gene TRBV7-9; TRBD2 aligns across 8 bases. The CDR3 loop is CASSREGGKETQYF. CDR3 nucleotide sequence: TGTGCCAGCAGCCGGGAGGGAGGGAAAGAGACCCAGTACTTC.